The 18 T cell receptor beta chains listed next were all sequenced from one sample in a study of cytomegalovirus exposure and HLA in healthy donors. A multiplex PCR was run with 60 Vbeta primers and 13 Jbeta primers. Sequenced by immunoSEQ multiplex PCR; TCRdb stores in-frame clones only, minus some. The sample lists approximately 95,000 clones, about 78% occurring once. The material sequenced was PBMCs. These receptor sequences come from a woman in her forties in good health and CMV-seropositive.

The rearrangement joins TRBV27 to TRBJ1-1; D may be TRBD1 (5 bases). V gave up 0 bases and J gave up 4 bases, with 18 bases separating them. Per the germline V gene, CDR1 is MNHEY and CDR2 is SMNVEV (reference sequence). The CDR3 runs to 17 residues. CDR3 in DNA: TGTGCCAGCAGTTTATCGGAGCAGGGACTGACCGGCACTGAAGCTTTCTTT. Its translation is CASSLSEQGLTGTEAFF.

The chain is built from TRBV9 and TRBJ2-1; a weak D match, TRBD2 (5 bases). V shed 4 bases and J shed 8 bases, with 19 bases lying between them. The CDR3 covers 15 residues. Germline V CDR1 and CDR2: SGDLS, YYNGEE. The CDR3 reads CASSPSPETDYEQFF. The CDR3 coding sequence is TGTGCCAGCAGCCCATCCCCTGAGACGGACTATGAGCAGTTCTTC.

This clone has a handful of counts. The V call is TRBV27, the J call TRBJ1-1; D may be TRBD1 (5 bases). V lost 3 bases and J lost 1, with 6 bases in between. Germline V lookup: CDR1 MNHEY, CDR2 SMNVEV (reference sequence). The CDR3 loop spans 13 amino acids. The CDR3 region is CASSFDRNTEAFF. In nucleotides, the CDR3 is TGTGCCAGCAGTTTCGACAGGAACACTGAAGCTTTCTTT.

The chain is built from TRBV15 and TRBJ2-7; TRBD2 might be the D (5 bases). The last part of the DNA fits TRBJ2-5 better; the J call may be wrong. The germline CDR1 and CDR2 sequences are LNHNV and YYDKDF (reference sequence). This CDR3 has 14 residues. DNA for the CDR3: TGTGCCACCAGCAGAGATCCCCGGGGAGAGACCCAGTACTTC. Translated: CATSRDPRGETQYF.

This clone has just one count. This chain links TRBV21-1 with TRBJ2-4; the listed D gene, TRBD1, was not tested against the DNA. TRBV21-1 is tagged as a pseudogene. This CDR3 has 15 residues. This CDR3 reads CASSKEAGGLDIQYF. Here the CDR3 DNA reads TGTGCCAGCAGCAAAGAGGCAGGGGGCTTGGACATTCAGTACTTC.

This chain connects TRBV7-8 to TRBJ2-7, with 7 bases lining up with TRBD1. The V gene's germline CDR1 is SGHVS and CDR2 FQNEAQ. CDR3 length equals 13 residues. With 5 bases clipped from V and 4 bases from J, the junction kept 5 bases outside the gene matches. The CDR3 loop reads CASSLGQLYEQYF. CDR3 nucleotides: TGTGCCAGCAGCCTGGGACAGCTTTACGAGCAGTACTTC. Complete variable domain (other parts from reference TRBV7-8 and TRBJ2-7): GAGVSQSPRYKVAKRGQDVALRCDPISGHVSLFWYQQALGQGPEFLTYFQNEAQLDKSGLPSDRFFAERPEGSVSTLKIQRTQQEDSAVYLCASSLGQLYEQYFGPGTRLTVT.

The genes are TRBV7-6 and TRBJ2-5; D might be TRBD2 (6 bases). V was pared by 1 base and J by 4 bases, with 13 bases between. The CDR3 length is 15 residues. Germline CDR1 reads SGHVS; CDR2 reads FNYEAQ. The CDR3 sequence is CASSLVGGLGETQYF. The CDR3 nucleotides are TGTGCCAGCAGCTTAGTCGGAGGGCTGGGAGAGACCCAGTACTTC.

J is TRBJ2-7 and V is TRBV18, with 7 bases aligning to TRBD1. This CDR3 has 18 residues. The germline gives CDR1 KGHSH, CDR2 LQKENI. The ends lost 1 base at V and 1 base at J; junction bases unmatched: 13. CDR3 nucleotide sequence: TGTGCCAGCTCACCACAAGCCGGTAGGGGGCAAATATCCTACGAGCAGTACTTC. It encodes CASSPQAGRGQISYEQYF.

This sequence joins TRBV6-5 and TRBJ1-2; TRBD1 is a possible D gene (6 bases). V gave up 3 bases and J gave up 2 bases, with 10 bases separating them. The germline CDR1 and CDR2 sequences are MNHEY and SVGAGI. This CDR3 is 14 amino acids long. The CDR3 nucleotides read TGTGCCAGCAGTTATCTTGACAGGAACTATGGCTACACCTTC. Translating gives CASSYLDRNYGYTF.

The chain has TRBV19 and TRBJ1-5; D uncertain. Germline V lookup: CDR1 LNHDA, CDR2 SQIVND (reference sequence). The CDR3 length is 18 residues. V lost 7 bases, J lost 6 bases, and 28 bases lay in between. CDR3: CASTWRVSTMARVQPQHF. The CDR3 nucleotides are TGTGCCAGTACGTGGCGGGTCAGCACCATGGCAAGGGTTCAGCCCCAGCATTTT.

About this clone: A junction end diverges from the germline sequence, so it may reflect a read error. The chain links TRBV7-7 to TRBJ1-2, with 8 nucleotides matching TRBD1. Per germline, CDR1 SSHAT and CDR2 FNYEAQ (reference sequence). The length of the CDR3 is 14 residues. In DNA, the CDR3 is TGTGCTAGCAGGCCCTTGGACAGGGTCGACGGCTACACCTTC. It is translated as CASRPLDRVDGYTF. The full variable domain, with the rest looked up from reference TRBV7-7 and TRBJ1-2, is GAGVSQSPRYKVTKRGQDVTLRCDPISSHATLYWYQQALGQGPEFLTYFNYEAQPDKSGLPSDRFSAERPEGSISTLTIQRTEQRDSAMYRCASRPLDRVDGYTFGSGTRLTVV.

J is TRBJ1-2 and V is TRBV15; no reliable D call. V shed 0 bases and J shed 4 bases, with 9 bases lying between them. The germline CDR1 and CDR2 sequences are LNHNV and YYDKDF (reference sequence). The length of the CDR3 is 14 residues. The CDR3 loop reads CATSRDQDGYGYTF. The CDR3, as DNA: TGTGCCACCAGCAGAGATCAGGATGGCTATGGCTACACCTTC.

This chain connects TRBV7-9 to TRBJ1-1; TRBD1 agrees at 8 bases. J lost 4 bases, V lost 3 bases, and 7 bases had no gene match. The CDR3 is made up of 15 amino acids. CDR1 and CDR2 (germline): SEHNR, FQNEAQ (reference sequence). The CDR3 DNA reads TGTGCCAGCAGCTTCGATGGACAGGGAGGCACTGAAGCTTTCTTT. Translated: CASSFDGQGGTEAFF.

In this sample, this clone turned up a few times. The genes are TRBV4-1 and TRBJ2-2; perhaps TRBD1 as D (5 bases). Germline CDR1 reads MGHRA; CDR2 reads YSYEKL. The V gene lost 2 bases and the J gene lost 2 bases, with 12 bases spanning the gap. The CDR3 has 16 amino acids. CDR3 protein: CASSQSKDTNTGELFF. The CDR3, as DNA: TGCGCCAGCAGCCAATCCAAGGACACCAACACCGGGGAGCTGTTTTTT.

The rearrangement joins TRBV2 to TRBJ2-3, with 11 nucleotides matching TRBD2. Germline V CDR1 and CDR2: SNHLY, FYNNEI. J lost 0 bases, V lost 6 bases, and 8 bases had no gene match. The CDR3 extends over 17 amino acids. CDR3 amino acids: CASRLGLAGSSTDTQYF. As DNA, the CDR3 is TGTGCCAGCAGACTTGGACTAGCGGGTTCTAGCACAGATACGCAGTATTTT.

This rearrangement joins TRBV12-5 to TRBJ2-5; D ambiguous. V lost 2 bases to trimming and J lost 5 bases, with 9 bases between them. The CDR3 is 13 amino acids. Germline V CDR1 and CDR2: LGHNT, FRNRAP. The CDR3 loop reads CASGLLRLETQYF. CDR3 in DNA: TGTGCTAGTGGTTTGCTTCGACTTGAGACCCAGTACTTC.

The gene calls are TRBV5-4 and TRBJ2-1; 14 nucleotides align to TRBD2. Germline V gives CDR1 SGHNT, CDR2 YYREEE (reference sequence). This CDR3 contains 17 residues. Trimming at V came to 0 bases and at J to 9 bases, leaving 8 bases not matched to a gene. The CDR3 region is CASSLGAGTSGSGEQFF. The CDR3 DNA sequence: TGTGCCAGCAGCTTGGGCGCCGGGACTAGCGGGAGTGGTGAGCAGTTCTTC.

V usage is TRBV7-2 and J usage is TRBJ2-7, with D tentatively TRBD2 (7 bases). The CDR3 length is 14 residues. Looked up from germline, CDR1 is SGHTA and CDR2 is FQGNSA. V shed 3 bases and J shed 5 bases, with 14 bases lying between them. The CDR3 DNA sequence: TGTGCCAGCAGCTTTCGGGGGGCGGACCACGAGCAGTACTTC. Translated, it gives CASSFRGADHEQYF.